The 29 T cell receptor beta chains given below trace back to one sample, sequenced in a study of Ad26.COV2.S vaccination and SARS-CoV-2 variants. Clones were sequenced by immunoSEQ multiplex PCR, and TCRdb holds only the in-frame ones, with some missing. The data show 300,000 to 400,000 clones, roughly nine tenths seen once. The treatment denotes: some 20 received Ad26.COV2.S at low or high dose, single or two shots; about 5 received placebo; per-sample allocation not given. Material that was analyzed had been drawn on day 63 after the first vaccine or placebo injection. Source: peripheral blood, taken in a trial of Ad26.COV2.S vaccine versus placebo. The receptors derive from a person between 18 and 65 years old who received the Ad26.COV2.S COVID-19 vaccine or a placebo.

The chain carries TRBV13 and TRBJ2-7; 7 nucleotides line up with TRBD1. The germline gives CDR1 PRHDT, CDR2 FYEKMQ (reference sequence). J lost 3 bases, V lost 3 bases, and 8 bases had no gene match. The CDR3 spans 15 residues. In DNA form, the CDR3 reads TGTGCCAGCAGCTTCTTGACAGGGAAAGACTACGAGCAGTACTTC. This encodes CASSFLTGKDYEQYF.

DNA of the CDR3: TGTGCCAGCGGCGTAGAGTGGTCGAACGAGCAGTACTTC. As protein: CASGVEWSNEQYF. The gene calls are TRBV12-3 or TRBV12-4 and TRBJ2-7; D call uncertain. Trimming took off 8 bases at V and 5 bases at J, with 16 bases between the two ends. The CDR3 has 13 amino acids.

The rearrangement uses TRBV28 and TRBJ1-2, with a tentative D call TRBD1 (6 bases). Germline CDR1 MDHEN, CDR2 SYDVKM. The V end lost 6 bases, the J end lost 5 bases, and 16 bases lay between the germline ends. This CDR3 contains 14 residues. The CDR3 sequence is CASSLTGYTYGYTF. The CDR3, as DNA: TGTGCCAGCAGCCTTACAGGGTACACTTATGGCTACACCTTC.

The CDR3 region is CAWSARVRGYTF. Written as DNA, the CDR3 is TGTGCCTGGAGCGCTAGGGTTAGGGGCTACACCTTC. The rearrangement joins TRBV30 to TRBJ1-2; D remains unclear. Germline CDR1 is GTSNPN and CDR2 is SVGIG (reference sequence). The ends were cut back, 3 bases at V and 8 bases at J, with 13 bases in the middle. The CDR3 sequence is 12 residues long. The variable domain in full, completed from reference TRBV30 and TRBJ1-2, reads SQTIHQWPATLVQPVGSPLSLECTVEGTSNPNLYWYRQAAGRGLQLLFYSVGIGQISSEVPQNLSASRPQDRQFILSSKKLLLSDSGFYLCAWSARVRGYTFGSGTRLTVV.

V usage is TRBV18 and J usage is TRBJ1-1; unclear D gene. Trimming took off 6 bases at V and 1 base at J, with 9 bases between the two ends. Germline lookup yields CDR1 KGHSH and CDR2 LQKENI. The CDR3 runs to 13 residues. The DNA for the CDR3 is TGTGCCAGCTCCACGCGGGAGAACACTGAAGCTTTCTTT. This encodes CASSTRENTEAFF.

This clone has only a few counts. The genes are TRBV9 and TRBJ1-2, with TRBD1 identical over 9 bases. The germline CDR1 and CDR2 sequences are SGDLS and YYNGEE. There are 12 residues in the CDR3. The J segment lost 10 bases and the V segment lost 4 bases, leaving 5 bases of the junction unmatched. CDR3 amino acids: CASSSGQGNYTF. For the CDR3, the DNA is TGTGCCAGCAGCTCGGGACAGGGAAACTACACCTTC. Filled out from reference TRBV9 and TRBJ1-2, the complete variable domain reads DSGVTQTPKHLITATGQRVTLRCSPRSGDLSVYWYQQSLDQGLQFLIQYYNGEERAKGNILERFSAQQFPDLHSELNLSSLELGDSALYFCASSSGQGNYTFGSGTRLTVV.

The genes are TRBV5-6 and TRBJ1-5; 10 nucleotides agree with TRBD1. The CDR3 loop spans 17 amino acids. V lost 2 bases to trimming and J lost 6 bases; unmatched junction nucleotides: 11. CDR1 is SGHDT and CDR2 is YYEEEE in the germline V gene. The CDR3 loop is CASSFLSGTGVFQPQHF. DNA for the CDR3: TGTGCCAGCAGCTTCTTATCCGGGACAGGGGTCTTTCAGCCCCAGCATTTT.

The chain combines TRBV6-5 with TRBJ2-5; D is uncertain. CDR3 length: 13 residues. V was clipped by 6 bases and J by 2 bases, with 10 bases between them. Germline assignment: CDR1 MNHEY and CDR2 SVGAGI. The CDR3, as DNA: TGTGCCAGCAGCCGACTCGGGCAAGAGACCCAGTACTTC. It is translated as CASSRLGQETQYF.

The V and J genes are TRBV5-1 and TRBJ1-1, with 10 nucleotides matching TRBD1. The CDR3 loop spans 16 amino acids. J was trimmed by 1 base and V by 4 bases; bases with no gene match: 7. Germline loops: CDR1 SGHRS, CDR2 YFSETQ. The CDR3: CASSPRRQGANTEAFF. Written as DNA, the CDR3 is TGCGCCAGCAGCCCGCGACGACAGGGGGCGAACACTGAAGCTTTCTTT.

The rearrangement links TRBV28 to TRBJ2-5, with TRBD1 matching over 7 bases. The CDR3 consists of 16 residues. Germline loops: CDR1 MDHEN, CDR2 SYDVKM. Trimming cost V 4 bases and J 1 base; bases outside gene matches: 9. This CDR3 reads CASSSRQGQFQETQYF. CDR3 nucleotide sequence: TGTGCCAGCAGTTCCCGACAGGGACAGTTCCAAGAGACCCAGTACTTC.

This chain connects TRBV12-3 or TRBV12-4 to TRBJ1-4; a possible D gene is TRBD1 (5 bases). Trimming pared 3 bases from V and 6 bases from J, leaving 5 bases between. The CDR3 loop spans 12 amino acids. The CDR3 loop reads CASSLGHEKLFF. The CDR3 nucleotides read TGTGCCAGCAGTTTGGGACATGAAAAACTGTTTTTT.

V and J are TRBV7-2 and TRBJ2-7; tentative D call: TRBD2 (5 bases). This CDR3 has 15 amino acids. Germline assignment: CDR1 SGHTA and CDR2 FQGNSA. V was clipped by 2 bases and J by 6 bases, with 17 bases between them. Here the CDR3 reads CASSLPAGITSEQYF. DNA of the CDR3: TGTGCCAGCAGCTTACCAGCCGGGATTACTTCCGAGCAGTACTTC.

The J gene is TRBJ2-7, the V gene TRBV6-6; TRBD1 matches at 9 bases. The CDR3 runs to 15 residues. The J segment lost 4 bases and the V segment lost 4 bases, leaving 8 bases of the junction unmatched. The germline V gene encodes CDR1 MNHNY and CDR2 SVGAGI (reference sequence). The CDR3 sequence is CASSSGTGWFYEQYF. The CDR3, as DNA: TGTGCCAGCAGTTCAGGGACAGGGTGGTTTTACGAGCAGTACTTC.

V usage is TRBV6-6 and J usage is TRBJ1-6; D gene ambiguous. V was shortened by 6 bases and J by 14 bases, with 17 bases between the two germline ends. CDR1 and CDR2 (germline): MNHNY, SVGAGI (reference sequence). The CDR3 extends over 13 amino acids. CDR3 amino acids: CASRSQRNLALHF. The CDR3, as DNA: TGTGCCAGCAGATCTCAGCGGAATTTGGCCCTCCACTTT.

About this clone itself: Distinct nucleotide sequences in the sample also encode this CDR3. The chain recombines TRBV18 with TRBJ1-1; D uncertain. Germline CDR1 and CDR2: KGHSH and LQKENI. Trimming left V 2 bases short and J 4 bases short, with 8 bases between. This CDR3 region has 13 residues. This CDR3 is CASSPAKGTEAFF. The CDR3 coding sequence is TGTGCCAGCTCACCAGCTAAGGGCACTGAAGCTTTCTTT.

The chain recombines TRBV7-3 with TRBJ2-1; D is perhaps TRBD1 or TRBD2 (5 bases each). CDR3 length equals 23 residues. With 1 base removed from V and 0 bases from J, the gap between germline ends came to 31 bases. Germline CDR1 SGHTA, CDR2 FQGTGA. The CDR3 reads CASSLKNGAGLFGASSSYNEQFF. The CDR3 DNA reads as TGTGCCAGCAGCTTAAAAAATGGGGCGGGCCTTTTTGGAGCCTCAAGCTCCTACAATGAGCAGTTCTTC.

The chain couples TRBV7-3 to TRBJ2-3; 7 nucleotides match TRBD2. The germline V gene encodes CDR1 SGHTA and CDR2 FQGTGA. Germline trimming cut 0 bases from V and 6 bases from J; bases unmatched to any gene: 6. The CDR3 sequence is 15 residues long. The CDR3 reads CASSLTREPRDTQYF. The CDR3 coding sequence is TGTGCCAGCAGCTTAACGCGGGAGCCCCGGGATACGCAGTATTTT.

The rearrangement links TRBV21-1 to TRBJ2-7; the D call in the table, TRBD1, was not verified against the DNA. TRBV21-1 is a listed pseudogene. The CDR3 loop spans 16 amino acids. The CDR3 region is CASSKLLQGAENEQYF. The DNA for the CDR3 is TGTGCCAGCAGCAAGCTACTACAGGGGGCGGAGAACGAGCAGTACTTC.

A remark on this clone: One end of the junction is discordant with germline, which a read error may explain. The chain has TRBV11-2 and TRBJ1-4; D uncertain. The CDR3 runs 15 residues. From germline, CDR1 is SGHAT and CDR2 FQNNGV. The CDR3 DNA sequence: TGTGCCAGCAGTTTAGAAGGGTCTCGTTATGAAAAACTGTTTTTT. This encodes CASSLEGSRYEKLFF.

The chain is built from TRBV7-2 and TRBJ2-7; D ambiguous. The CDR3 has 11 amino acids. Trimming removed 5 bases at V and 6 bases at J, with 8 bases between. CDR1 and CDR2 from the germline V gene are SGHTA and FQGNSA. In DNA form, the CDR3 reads TGTGCCAGCAGCCTTTTCGCCGAGCAGTACTTC. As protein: CASSLFAEQYF.

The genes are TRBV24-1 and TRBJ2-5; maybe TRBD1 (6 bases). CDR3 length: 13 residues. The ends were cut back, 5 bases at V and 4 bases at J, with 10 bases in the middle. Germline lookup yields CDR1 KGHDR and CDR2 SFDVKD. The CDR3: CATSVPGAETQYF. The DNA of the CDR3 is TGTGCCACCAGTGTTCCAGGGGCAGAGACCCAGTACTTC.

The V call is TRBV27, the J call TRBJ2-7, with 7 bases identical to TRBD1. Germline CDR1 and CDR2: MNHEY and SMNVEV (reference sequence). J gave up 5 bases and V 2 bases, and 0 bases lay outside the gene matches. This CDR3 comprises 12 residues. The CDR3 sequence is CASSLRGHEQYF. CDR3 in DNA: TGTGCCAGCAGTTTAAGGGGGCACGAGCAGTACTTC.

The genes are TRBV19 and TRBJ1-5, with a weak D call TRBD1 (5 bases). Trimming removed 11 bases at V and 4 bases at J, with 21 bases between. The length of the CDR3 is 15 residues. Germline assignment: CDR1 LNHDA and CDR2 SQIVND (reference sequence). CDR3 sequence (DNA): TGTGCCGTAAGACCAGGGACTCCGATTAATCAGCCCCAGCATTTT. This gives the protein CAVRPGTPINQPQHF.

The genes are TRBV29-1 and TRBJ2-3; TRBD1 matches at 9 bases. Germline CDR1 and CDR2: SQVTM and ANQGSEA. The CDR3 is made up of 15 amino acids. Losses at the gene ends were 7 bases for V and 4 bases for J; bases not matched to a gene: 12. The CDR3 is CSAGSTGGSADTQYF. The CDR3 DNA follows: TGCAGCGCTGGGTCTACAGGGGGCTCTGCAGATACGCAGTATTTT.

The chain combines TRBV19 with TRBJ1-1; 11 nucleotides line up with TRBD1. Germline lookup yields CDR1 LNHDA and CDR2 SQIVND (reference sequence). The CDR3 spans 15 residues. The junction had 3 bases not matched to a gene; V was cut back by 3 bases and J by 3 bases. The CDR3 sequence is CASSIGGQGDTEAFF. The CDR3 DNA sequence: TGTGCCAGTAGTATTGGGGGACAGGGGGACACTGAAGCTTTCTTT.

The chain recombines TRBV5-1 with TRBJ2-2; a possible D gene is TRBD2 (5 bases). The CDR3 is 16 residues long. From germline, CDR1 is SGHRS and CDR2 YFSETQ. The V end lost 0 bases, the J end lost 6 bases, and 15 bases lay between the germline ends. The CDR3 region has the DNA TGCGCCAGCAGCTTGGCCGTGGGGAGATCGGCCGGGGAGCTGTTTTTT. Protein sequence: CASSLAVGRSAGELFF. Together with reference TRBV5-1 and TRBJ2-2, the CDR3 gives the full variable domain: KAGVTQTPRYLIKTRGQQVTLSCSPISGHRSVSWYQQTPGQGLQFLFEYFSETQRNKGNFPGRFSGRQFSNSRSEMNVSTLELGDSALYLCASSLAVGRSAGELFFGEGSRLTVL.

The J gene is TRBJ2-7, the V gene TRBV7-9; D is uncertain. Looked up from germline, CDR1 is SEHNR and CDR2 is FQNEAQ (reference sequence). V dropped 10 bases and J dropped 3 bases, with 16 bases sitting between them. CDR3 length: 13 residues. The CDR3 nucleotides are TGTGCCACCAAACCCCCGACTGACTACGAGCAGTACTTC. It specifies CATKPPTDYEQYF.

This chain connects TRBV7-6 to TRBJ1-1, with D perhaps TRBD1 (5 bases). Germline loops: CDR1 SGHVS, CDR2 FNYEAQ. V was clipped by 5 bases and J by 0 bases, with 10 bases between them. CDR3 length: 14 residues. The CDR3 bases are TGTGCCAGCAGCCGACCAGGGATGAACACTGAAGCTTTCTTT. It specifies CASSRPGMNTEAFF.

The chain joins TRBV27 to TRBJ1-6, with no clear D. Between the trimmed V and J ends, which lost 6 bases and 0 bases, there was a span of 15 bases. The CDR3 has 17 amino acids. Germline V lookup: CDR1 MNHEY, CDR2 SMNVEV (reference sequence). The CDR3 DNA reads TGTGCCAGCAGGACATTTATTTCGAGCTCCTATAATTCACCCCTCCACTTT. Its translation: CASRTFISSSYNSPLHF.